This is a list of T cell receptor beta chains from one sample in a study of blood T cell repertoires in COVID-19. Here immunoSEQ multiplex PCR was the method, and the copy in TCRdb shows in-frame clones only, minus some. Here the sample spans around 360,000 clones, more than 75% being singletons. The sample taken for sequencing was PBMCs or T cells enriched from blood (not recorded which). The receptor source for this set is a woman aged 30 to 39 who had recovered from COVID-19. Each CDR3 is given with its conserved first and last residue. The D gene is left open where the match is weak. The size entry is marked missing in some rows and otherwise reads once, few, many or a size class.

len,abundance,j_gene,d_gene,v_gene,CDR3aa,CDR3nt
16,.,TRBJ1-3,TRBD1,TRBV5-5,CASSWQGASSGNTIYF,TGTGCCAGCAGCTGGCAGGGGGCTAGCTCTGGAAACACCATATATTTT
15,once,TRBJ2-7,.,TRBV2,CASSEAQAQGHEQYF,TGTGCCAGCAGTGAAGCGCAAGCCCAGGGCCACGAGCAGTACTTC
13,.,TRBJ2-2,.,TRBV6-5,CASLQVNTGELFF,TGTGCCAGCTTACAGGTCAACACCGGGGAGCTGTTTTTT
12,once,TRBJ2-1,.,TRBV5-4,CASSLAGNEQFF,TGTGCCAGCAGCTTGGCGGGTAATGAGCAGTTCTTC
13,.,TRBJ1-4,.,TRBV18,CASSLIRGEKLFF,TGTGCCAGCTCACTCATTCGGGGTGAAAAACTGTTTTTT
13,.,TRBJ1-5,TRBD1,TRBV5-1,CASSLTGSQPQHF,TGCGCCAGCAGCCTGACAGGGTCCCAGCCCCAGCATTTT
16,.,TRBJ2-7,TRBD2,TRBV19,CASSIRTSGSRYEQYF,TGTGCCAGTAGTATCCGGACTAGCGGGAGTCGGTACGAGCAGTACTTC
16,.,TRBJ2-1,TRBD2,TRBV6-5,CASSYSSSGKYNEQFF,TGTGCCAGCAGTTACTCATCGAGCGGGAAATACAATGAGCAGTTCTTC
13,.,TRBJ2-2,.,TRBV3-1/TRBV3-2,CASSQGTPRELFF,TGTGCCAGCAGCCAAGGGACACCTCGGGAGCTGTTTTTT
14,.,TRBJ1-2,.,TRBV5-1,CASSLETVNYGYTF,TGCGCCAGCAGCTTGGAGACAGTCAACTATGGCTACACCTTC
18,once,TRBJ2-1,TRBD2,TRBV7-9,CASSSDPGLAGGSAEQFF,TGTGCCAGCAGCTCAGATCCGGGACTAGCGGGGGGCTCGGCTGAGCAGTTCTTC
19,.,TRBJ2-1,.,TRBV29-1,CSVEGSGTGPGSSYNEQFF,TGCAGCGTTGAAGGAAGCGGGACAGGCCCAGGGAGCTCCTACAATGAGCAGTTCTTC
14,.,TRBJ1-1,.,TRBV7-2,CASSPAGVNTEAFF,TGTGCCAGCAGCCCCGCCGGGGTGAACACTGAAGCTTTCTTT
16,.,TRBJ1-1,TRBD1,TRBV19,CASSIFQGARVTEAFF,TGTGCCAGTAGTATTTTCCAGGGGGCGCGAGTTACTGAAGCTTTCTTT
17,.,TRBJ2-2,TRBD2,TRBV3-1/TRBV3-2,CASSQGGGREVTGELFF,TGTGCCAGCAGCCAAGGTGGCGGGAGAGAAGTCACCGGGGAGCTGTTTTTT
14,.,TRBJ1-2,TRBD1,TRBV28,CASSLRGTNYGYTF,TGTGCCAGCAGCCTCAGGGGGACAAACTATGGCTACACCTTC
12,.,TRBJ1-1,TRBD1,TRBV28,CASSLQGAKAFF,TGTGCCAGCAGTTTACAGGGGGCGAAAGCTTTCTTT
15,once,TRBJ2-7,.,TRBV5-1,CASRLAGVPSYEQYF,TGCGCCAGCAGGTTAGCAGGGGTTCCCTCTTACGAGCAGTACTTC
15,.,TRBJ1-5,TRBD1,TRBV2,CASSDGTDSNQPQHF,TGTGCCAGCAGCGACGGGACAGATAGCAATCAGCCCCAGCATTTT
16,few,TRBJ2-7,TRBD2,TRBV5-4,CASSLTGTSGGYEQYF,TGTGCCAGCAGCCTTACCGGGACTAGCGGGGGTTACGAGCAGTACTTC
16,.,TRBJ2-3,TRBD2,TRBV7-2,CASSPSGRAGTDTQYF,TGTGCCAGCAGCCCAAGCGGGAGGGCGGGCACAGATACGCAGTATTTT
11,.,TRBJ2-5,TRBD2,TRBV6-5,CASGGVETQYF,TGTGCCTCCGGGGGGGTGGAGACCCAGTACTTC
13,.,TRBJ1-2,.,TRBV5-1,CASSLEQNYGYTF,TGCGCCAGCAGCTTGGAACAGAACTATGGCTACACCTTC
15,.,TRBJ1-2,TRBD1,TRBV28,CASSPGGQHIYGYTF,TGTGCCAGCAGCCCAGGGGGACAGCACATCTATGGCTACACCTTC
14,.,TRBJ2-1,.,TRBV24-1,CATSDPEGRNEQFF,TGTGCCACCAGTGACCCCGAGGGCCGCAATGAGCAGTTCTTC
13,.,TRBJ1-5,.,TRBV2,CASKGGANQPQHF,TGTGCCAGCAAAGGGGGGGCAAATCAGCCCCAGCATTTT
15,.,TRBJ2-7,TRBD2,TRBV11-3,CASSPGLAGSYEQYF,TGTGCCAGCAGCCCGGGACTAGCGGGATCCTACGAGCAGTACTTC
16,.,TRBJ1-6,.,TRBV19,CASSIAGEGRGSPLHF,TGTGCCAGTAGTATAGCAGGGGAGGGGCGGGGTTCACCCCTCCACTTT
17,.,TRBJ2-5,TRBD2,TRBV5-1,CASSPGLAGGYQETQYF,TGCGCCAGCAGCCCCGGACTAGCGGGGGGGTACCAAGAGACCCAGTACTTC
14,.,TRBJ2-7,.,TRBV13,CASSFAPVGREQYF,TGTGCCAGCAGCTTTGCCCCCGTCGGGAGAGAGCAGTACTTC
14,.,TRBJ1-5,.,TRBV28,CASSLGGAPQPQHF,TGTGCCAGCAGTTTGGGAGGGGCTCCCCAGCCCCAGCATTTT
15,few,TRBJ1-3,.,TRBV13,CASSPRTVSGNTIYF,TGTGCCAGCAGCCCGCGGACAGTCTCTGGAAACACCATATATTTT
15,.,TRBJ1-3,TRBD1,TRBV4-1,CASSSRQGPGNTIYF,TGCGCCAGCAGCTCTCGACAGGGGCCTGGAAACACCATATATTTT
16,.,TRBJ1-6,TRBD1,TRBV3-1/TRBV3-2,CASSQGGTGKNSPLHF,TGTGCCAGCAGCCAAGGAGGGACAGGCAAGAATTCACCCCTCCACTTT
16,once,TRBJ2-1,TRBD2,TRBV27,CASSLSGTSGSAEQFF,TGTGCCAGCAGTTTATCGGGGACTAGCGGGAGTGCTGAGCAGTTCTTC
14,few,TRBJ1-4,TRBD1,TRBV27,CASSRQGLGEKLFF,TGTGCCAGCAGTCGACAGGGTCTTGGGGAAAAACTGTTTTTT
14,.,TRBJ2-1,.,TRBV10-2,CASSEYVGEDEQFF,TGCGCCAGCAGTGAGTATGTGGGTGAGGATGAGCAGTTCTTC
17,.,TRBJ1-2,.,TRBV5-5,CASRRRPPLPLNYGYTF,TGTGCCAGCAGGAGGCGACCCCCCTTACCCTTAAACTATGGCTACACCTTC
17,.,TRBJ2-7,TRBD2,TRBV4-2,CASSQDRAGGGTYEQYF,TGTGCCAGCAGCCAAGATAGGGCGGGAGGAGGAACTTACGAGCAGTACTTC
14,.,TRBJ1-5,TRBD1,TRBV7-2,CASSPFGGQQPQHF,TGTGCCAGCAGCCCCTTTGGGGGACAGCAGCCCCAGCATTTT
13,.,TRBJ1-1,.,TRBV3-1/TRBV3-2,CASSQDPYTEAFF,TGTGCCAGCAGCCAAGACCCCTACACTGAAGCTTTCTTT
16,.,TRBJ1-1,TRBD1,TRBV4-1,CASSHANQGAMVEAFF,TGCGCCAGCAGCCATGCAAACCAGGGGGCGATGGTTGAAGCTTTCTTT
17,.,TRBJ2-5,TRBD1,TRBV3-1/TRBV3-2,CASSQSFGQGYGETQYF,TGTGCCAGCAGCCAGTCCTTTGGACAGGGGTACGGGGAGACCCAGTACTTC
15,.,TRBJ1-1,TRBD1,TRBV6-5,CASSTRTGTSKGAFF,TGTGCCAGCAGTACCCGGACAGGGACAAGTAAGGGGGCTTTCTTT
13,.,TRBJ1-3,.,TRBV3-1/TRBV3-2,CASSQTSGNTIYF,TGTGCCAGCAGCCAAACTAGTGGAAACACCATATATTTT
15,.,TRBJ2-3,.,TRBV27,CASSSRDFKEDTQYF,TGTGCCAGCAGTTCTCGGGATTTTAAAGAAGATACGCAGTATTTT
14,.,TRBJ2-7,TRBD2,TRBV19,CASSYLAGAYEQYF,TGTGCCAGTAGTTACCTCGCGGGGGCCTACGAGCAGTACTTC
16,.,TRBJ1-2,TRBD1,TRBV27,CASSLTPGGGGEGYTF,TGTGCCAGCAGTTTAACCCCAGGGGGCGGGGGTGAAGGCTACACCTTC
15,.,TRBJ1-2,.,TRBV6-6,CASSSLVKAIYGYTF,TGTGCCAGCAGTTCCCTAGTAAAGGCCATCTATGGCTACACCTTC
12,.,TRBJ2-3,.,TRBV29-1,CSVDFVADTQYF,TGCAGCGTTGATTTTGTCGCAGATACGCAGTATTTT
15,few,TRBJ1-2,TRBD1,TRBV5-6,CASSTGNRGWNGYTF,TGTGCCAGCAGTACGGGGAACAGGGGGTGGAATGGCTACACCTTC
16,.,TRBJ1-5,.,TRBV21-1,CASSPRQGNRNQPQHF,TGTGCCAGCAGCCCGCGTCAGGGCAATCGGAATCAGCCCCAGCATTTT
14,.,TRBJ2-5,TRBD2,TRBV4-1,CASSHASGGETQYF,TGCGCCAGCAGCCACGCTAGCGGGGGAGAGACCCAGTACTTC
15,.,TRBJ1-2,TRBD1,TRBV5-1,CASSLAGQGRDGYTF,TGCGCCAGCAGCTTGGCCGGACAGGGTAGGGATGGCTACACCTTC
11,.,TRBJ1-2,.,TRBV28,CASSLRNGYTF,TGTGCCAGCAGTTTGCGAAATGGCTACACCTTC
14,.,TRBJ2-3,.,TRBV4-1,CASSQYGEVDTQYF,TGCGCCAGCAGCCAGTACGGAGAAGTGGATACGCAGTATTTT
12,few,TRBJ2-7,.,TRBV5-6,CASSPALRKQYF,TGTGCCAGCAGCCCTGCTCTGCGCAAACAGTACTTC